The present T cell receptor (beta chain) was sequenced within a study of early T cells in non-severe SARS-CoV-2 infection. In this sample, this clonotype turned up a few times. The germline V gene has CDR1 SGHRS and CDR2 YFSETQ. The CDR3 loop spans 18 amino acids. V shed 0 bases, J shed 0 bases, and the junction held 6 bases outside the gene matches. Using its own MiXCR run on the 5' RACE reads, TCRdb lists one record per CDR3 protein. This sample carries around 58,000 distinct CDR3 sequences, approximately 12% of them seen once, and the ten largest clones take roughly 9.1%. The TCR originated in an adult who was a healthcare worker with PCR-confirmed SARS-CoV-2 infection or an uninfected control (not recorded which). The genes are TRBV5-1 and TRBJ2-6; 7 bases fit TRBD2. What was sequenced was whole blood. This CDR3 is CASSLDGTMSSGANVLTF. CDR3 coding DNA: TGCGCCAGCAGCTTGGATGGGACTATGAGCTCTGGGGCCAACGTCCTGACTTTC. Using reference TRBV5-1 and TRBJ2-6 for the parts outside the CDR3, the full variable domain is KAGVTQTPRYLIKTRGQQVTLSCSPISGHRSVSWYQQTPGQGLQFLFEYFSETQRNKGNFPGRFSGRQFSNSRSEMNVSTLELGDSALYLCASSLDGTMSSGANVLTFGAGSRLTVL.